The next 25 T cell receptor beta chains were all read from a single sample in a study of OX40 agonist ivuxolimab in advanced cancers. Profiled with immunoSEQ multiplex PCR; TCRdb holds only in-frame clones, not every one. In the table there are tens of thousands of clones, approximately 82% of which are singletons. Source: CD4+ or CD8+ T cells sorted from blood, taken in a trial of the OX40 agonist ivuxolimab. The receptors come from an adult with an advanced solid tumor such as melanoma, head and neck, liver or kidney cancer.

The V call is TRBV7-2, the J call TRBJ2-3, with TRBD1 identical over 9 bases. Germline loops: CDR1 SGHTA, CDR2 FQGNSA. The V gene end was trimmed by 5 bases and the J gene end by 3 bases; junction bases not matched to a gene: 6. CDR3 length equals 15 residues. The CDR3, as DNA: TGTGCCAGCAGCCCCGGGACAGGGTTTACAGATACGCAGTATTTT. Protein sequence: CASSPGTGFTDTQYF.

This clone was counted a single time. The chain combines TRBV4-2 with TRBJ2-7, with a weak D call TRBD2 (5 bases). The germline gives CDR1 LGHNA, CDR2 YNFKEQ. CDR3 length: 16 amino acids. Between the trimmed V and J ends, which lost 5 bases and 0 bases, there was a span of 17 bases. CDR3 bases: TGTGCCAGCAGCTTGGATGTTAGCGTACTCTCCTACGAGCAGTACTTC. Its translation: CASSLDVSVLSYEQYF.

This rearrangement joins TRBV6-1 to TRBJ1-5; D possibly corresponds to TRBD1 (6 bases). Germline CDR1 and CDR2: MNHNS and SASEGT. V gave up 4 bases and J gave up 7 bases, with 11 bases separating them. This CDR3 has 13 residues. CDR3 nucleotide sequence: TGTGCCAGCAGTGTACAGGGTGGGCAGCCCCAGCATTTT. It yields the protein CASSVQGGQPQHF.

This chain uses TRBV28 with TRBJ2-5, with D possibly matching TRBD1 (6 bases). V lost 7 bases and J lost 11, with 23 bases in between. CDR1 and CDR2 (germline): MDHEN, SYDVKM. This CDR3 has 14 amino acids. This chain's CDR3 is CASTPVGAGEEQYF. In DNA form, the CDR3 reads TGTGCCAGCACCCCGGTGGGGGCCGGGGAAGAGCAGTACTTC.

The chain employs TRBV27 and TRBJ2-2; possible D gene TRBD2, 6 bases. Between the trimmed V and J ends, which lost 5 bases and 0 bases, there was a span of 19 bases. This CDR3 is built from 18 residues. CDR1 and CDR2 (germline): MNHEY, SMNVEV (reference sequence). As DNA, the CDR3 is TGTGCCAGCAGTACCCCTAGGGGTCAGCGGGCGAACACCGGGGAGCTGTTTTTT. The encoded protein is CASSTPRGQRANTGELFF.

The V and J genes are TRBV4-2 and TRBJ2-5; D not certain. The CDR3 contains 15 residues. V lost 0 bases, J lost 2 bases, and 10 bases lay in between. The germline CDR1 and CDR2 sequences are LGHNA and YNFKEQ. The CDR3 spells CASSQEGDFQETQYF. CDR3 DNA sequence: TGTGCCAGCAGCCAAGAAGGCGACTTTCAAGAGACCCAGTACTTC.

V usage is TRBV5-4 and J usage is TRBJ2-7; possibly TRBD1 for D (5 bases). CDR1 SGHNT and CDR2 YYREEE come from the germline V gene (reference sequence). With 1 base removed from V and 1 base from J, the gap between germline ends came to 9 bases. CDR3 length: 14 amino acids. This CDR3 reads CASSLTGPSYEQYF. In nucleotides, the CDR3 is TGTGCCAGCAGCTTGACAGGTCCATCCTACGAGCAGTACTTC.

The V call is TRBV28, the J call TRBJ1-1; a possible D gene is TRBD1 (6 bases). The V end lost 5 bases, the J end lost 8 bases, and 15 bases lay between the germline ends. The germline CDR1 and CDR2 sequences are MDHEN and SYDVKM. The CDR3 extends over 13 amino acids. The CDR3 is CASSALGAREAFF. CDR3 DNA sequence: TGTGCCAGCAGTGCGCTGGGGGCTCGGGAAGCTTTCTTT.

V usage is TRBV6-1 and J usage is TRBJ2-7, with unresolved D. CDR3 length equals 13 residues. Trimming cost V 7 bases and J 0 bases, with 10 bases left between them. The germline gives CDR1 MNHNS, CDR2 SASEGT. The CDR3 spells CASTSGFSYEQYF. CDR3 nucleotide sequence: TGTGCCAGCACCTCCGGGTTCTCCTACGAGCAGTACTTC.

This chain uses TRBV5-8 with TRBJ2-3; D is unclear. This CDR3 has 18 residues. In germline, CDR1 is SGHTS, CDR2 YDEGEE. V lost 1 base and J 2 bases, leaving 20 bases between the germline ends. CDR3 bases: TGTGCCAGCAGCTTGTTCCCCCTTCGGGCCTACTTCACAGATACGCAGTATTTT. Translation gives CASSLFPLRAYFTDTQYF.

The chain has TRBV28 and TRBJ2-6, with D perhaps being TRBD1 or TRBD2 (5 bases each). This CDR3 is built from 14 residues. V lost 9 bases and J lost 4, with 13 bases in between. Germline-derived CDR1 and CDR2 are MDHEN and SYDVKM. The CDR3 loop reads CASSRDGGANVLTF. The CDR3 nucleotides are TGTGCCAGTAGTAGGGACGGAGGGGCCAACGTCCTGACTTTC.

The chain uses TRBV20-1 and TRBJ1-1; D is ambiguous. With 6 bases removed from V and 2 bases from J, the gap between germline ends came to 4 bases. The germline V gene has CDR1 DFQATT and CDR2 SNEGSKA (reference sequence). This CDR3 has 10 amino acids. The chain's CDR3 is CSAGNTEAFF. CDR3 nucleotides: TGCAGTGCAGGAAACACTGAAGCTTTCTTT.

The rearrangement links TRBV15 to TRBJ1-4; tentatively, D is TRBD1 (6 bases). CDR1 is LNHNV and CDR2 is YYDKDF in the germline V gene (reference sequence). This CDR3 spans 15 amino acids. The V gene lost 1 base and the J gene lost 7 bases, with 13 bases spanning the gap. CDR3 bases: TGTGCCACCAGCAGAGGGGGGGCGGAAAGTGAAAAACTGTTTTTT. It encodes CATSRGGAESEKLFF.

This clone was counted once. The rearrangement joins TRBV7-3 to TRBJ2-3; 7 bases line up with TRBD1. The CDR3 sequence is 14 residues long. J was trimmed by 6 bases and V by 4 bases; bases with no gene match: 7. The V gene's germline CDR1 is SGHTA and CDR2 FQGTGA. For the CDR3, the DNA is TGTGCCAGCAGCTCCGGGACAGCGATTGATACGCAGTATTTT. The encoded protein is CASSSGTAIDTQYF.

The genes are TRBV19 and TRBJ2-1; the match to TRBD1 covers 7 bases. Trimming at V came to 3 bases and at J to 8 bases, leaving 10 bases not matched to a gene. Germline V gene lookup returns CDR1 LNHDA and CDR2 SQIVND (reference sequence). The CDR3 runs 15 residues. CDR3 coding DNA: TGTGCCAGTAGTATCTGGGACAGTGGTAGCGATGAGCAGTTCTTC. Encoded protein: CASSIWDSGSDEQFF.

CDR3 region: CAWTYRAYSTDTQYF. The CDR3 DNA is TGTGCCTGGACCTACAGGGCCTATAGCACAGATACGCAGTATTTT. The chain uses TRBV30 and TRBJ2-3; D perhaps matches TRBD1 (6 bases). Germline V gene lookup returns CDR1 GTSNPN and CDR2 SVGIG (reference sequence). There are 15 residues in the CDR3. V gave up 4 bases and J gave up 0 bases, with 14 bases separating them.

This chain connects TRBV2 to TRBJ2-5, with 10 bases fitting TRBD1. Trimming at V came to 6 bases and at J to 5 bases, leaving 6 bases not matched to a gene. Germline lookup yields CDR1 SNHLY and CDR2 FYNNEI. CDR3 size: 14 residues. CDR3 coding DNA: TGTGCCAGCAGCAGGGGGACAGGGGTCGAGACCCAGTACTTC. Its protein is CASSRGTGVETQYF.

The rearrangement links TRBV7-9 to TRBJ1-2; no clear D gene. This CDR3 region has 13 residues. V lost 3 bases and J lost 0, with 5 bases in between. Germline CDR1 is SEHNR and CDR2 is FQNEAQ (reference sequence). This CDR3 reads CASSLSPNYGYTF. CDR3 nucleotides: TGTGCCAGCAGCTTGAGCCCTAACTATGGCTACACCTTC.

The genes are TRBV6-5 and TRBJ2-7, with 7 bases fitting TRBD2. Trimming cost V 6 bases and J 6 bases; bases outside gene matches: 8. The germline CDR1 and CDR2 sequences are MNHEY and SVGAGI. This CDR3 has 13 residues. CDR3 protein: CASSGLVPGEQYF. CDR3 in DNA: TGTGCCAGCAGCGGACTAGTCCCTGGCGAGCAGTACTTC.

The CDR3 DNA is TGTGCCAGCTCCCGGGACCGAGGAGACACTGAAGCTTTCTTT. As protein: CASSRDRGDTEAFF. The V and J genes are TRBV19 and TRBJ1-1, with TRBD1 as a possible D gene (5 bases). Trimming shortened V by 9 bases and J by 3 bases, and 17 bases separated the two germline ends. The CDR3 runs to 14 residues. Germline V CDR1 and CDR2: LNHDA, SQIVND (reference sequence).

The CDR3 reads CASSLRTSGGMETQYF. The CDR3 DNA sequence: TGTGCCAGCAGCCTACGGACTAGCGGGGGTATGGAGACCCAGTACTTC. The chain combines TRBV7-9 with TRBJ2-5; TRBD2 matches 13 bases. The CDR3 contains 16 residues. Germline values: CDR1 SEHNR, CDR2 FQNEAQ (reference sequence). V lost 5 bases and J lost 5; bases outside the gene matches: 8.

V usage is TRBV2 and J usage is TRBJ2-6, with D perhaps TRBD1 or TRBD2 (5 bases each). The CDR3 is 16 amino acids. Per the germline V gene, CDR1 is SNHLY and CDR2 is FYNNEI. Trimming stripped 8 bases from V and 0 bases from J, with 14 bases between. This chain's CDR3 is CASRPGTASGANVLTF. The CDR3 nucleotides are TGTGCCAGCCGTCCCGGGACGGCCTCTGGGGCCAACGTCCTGACTTTC.

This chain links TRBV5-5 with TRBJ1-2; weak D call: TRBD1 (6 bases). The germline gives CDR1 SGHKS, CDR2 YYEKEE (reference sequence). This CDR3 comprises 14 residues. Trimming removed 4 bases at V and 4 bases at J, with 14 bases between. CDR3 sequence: CASSPQTGFYGYTF. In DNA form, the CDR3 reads TGTGCCAGCAGCCCACAAACAGGGTTCTATGGCTACACCTTC.

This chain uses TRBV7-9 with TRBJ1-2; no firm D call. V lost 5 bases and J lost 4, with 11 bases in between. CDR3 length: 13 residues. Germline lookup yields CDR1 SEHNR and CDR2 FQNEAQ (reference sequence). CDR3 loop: CASSPITLYGYTF. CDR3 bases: TGTGCCAGCAGCCCTATTACTCTCTATGGCTACACCTTC.

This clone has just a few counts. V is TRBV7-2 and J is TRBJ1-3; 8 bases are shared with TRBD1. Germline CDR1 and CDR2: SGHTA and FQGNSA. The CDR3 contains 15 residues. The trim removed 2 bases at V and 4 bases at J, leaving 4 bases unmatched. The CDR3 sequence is CASSLQGAYGNTIYF. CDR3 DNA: TGTGCCAGCAGCTTACAGGGGGCGTACGGAAACACCATATATTTT.